These T cell receptor beta chains were read from a single sample in a study of blood T cell repertoires in COVID-19. Sequencing was performed with immunoSEQ multiplex PCR; in TCRdb, only in-frame clones are kept and a portion is missing. The data contain 150,000 to 200,000 clones, 84% of them singletons. The material sequenced was PBMCs or T cells enriched from blood (not recorded which). The receptor source for this set is a woman aged 25 to 39 who had been exposed to COVID-19. CDR3s leave out the opening cysteine and the closing phenylalanine or tryptophan. The D gene is left open where the match is weak. The size entry is marked missing in some rows and otherwise reads once, few, many or a size class.

>TRBV7-3|TRBJ2-5|-|-
ASSRGNEETQY
>TRBV6-5|TRBJ1-2|-|-
AGNGNHLWGYT
>TRBV11-2|TRBJ1-6|-|-
ASSLVSPGRSYNSPLH
>TRBV18|TRBJ2-7|-|-
ASSPSGRSQSYEQY
>TRBV7-3|TRBJ1-1|-|-
ASSPNGGTEAF
>TRBV5-4|TRBJ1-1|TRBD1|-
ASSLAEKRGPEAF
>TRBV7-9|TRBJ2-1|-|-
ASSLHSNEQF
>TRBV4-3|TRBJ1-3|-|few
ASSQDTGYYNTIY
>TRBV5-1|TRBJ1-3|TRBD1|-
ASSLGGNPSGNTIY
>TRBV19|TRBJ2-1|TRBD1|few
ATRGQGFYNEQF